Following are 22 T cell receptor delta chains from one sample sequenced in a study of Vδ1+ human thymocytes. Study-wide results and caveats: Highly polyclonal TRG and TRD repertoires with Gaussian CDR3 length distributions appeared in thymus.

Their antigen targets remain unknown. Sequences come from RNA converted to cDNA by reverse transcription. Pooled V-gene forward primers with one constant-region reverse primer generated the CDR3 amplicons by multiplex PCR. TCRdb re-processed the multiplex PCR reads via CATT. This sample has approximately 25,000 delta-chain clones, with 6% to 8% found just once. Material: Vdelta1+ gamma-delta thymocytes from the thymus. Subset of the sample: FACS-sorted CD3+ TCRalphabeta- TCRVdelta1+ TCRVdelta2- thymocytes. The receptors come from a girl under three years old who had congenital heart surgery.

The genes are TRDV1 and TRDJ1, with 11 bases identical to TRDD3. Germline CDR1 TSWWSYY, CDR2 QGS. CDR3 length: 17 residues. Trimming removed 4 bases from V and 2 bases from J; junction bases left unmatched: 9. DNA for the CDR3: TGTGCTCTTGGGGCCAACCTACACTGGGGGATAACCGATAAACTCATCTTT. It encodes CALGANLHWGITDKLIF.

V and J are TRDV1 and TRDJ1, with D possibly TRDD3 on 6 matching bases. V was shortened by 3 bases and J by 3 bases, with 17 bases between the two germline ends. The CDR3 covers 16 residues. Germline V lookup: CDR1 TSWWSYY, CDR2 QGS. The CDR3 DNA reads TGTGCTCTTGGGGACCAACTACGCTGGGGTCCCGATAAACTCATCTTT. As protein: CALGDQLRWGPDKLIF.

The rearrangement uses TRDV1 and TRDJ1; 13 bases map to TRDD3. CDR3 length: 30 residues. CDR1 is TSWWSYY, CDR2 QGS, per germline. V lost 0 bases, J lost 0 bases, and 40 bases stayed unmatched. In DNA form, the CDR3 reads TGTGCTCTTGGGGAACTAGATCCCACGGGGGGGTCCGTCGGTCGGAGATACCTTAACTGGGGGATACGTTACACCGATAAACTCATCTTT. This sequence encodes CALGELDPTGGSVGRRYLNWGIRYTDKLIF.

The rearrangement uses TRDV1 and TRDJ2; tentative D call: TRDD3 (6 bases). The CDR3 consists of 23 residues. Germline V lookup: CDR1 TSWWSYY, CDR2 QGS. V lost 8 bases and J 0 bases, leaving 37 bases between the germline ends. The CDR3 reads CALRTPPARGRDKALSLTAQLFF. CDR3 DNA sequence: TGTGCTCTTAGGACACCTCCGGCCCGTGGAAGGGATAAGGCCCTATCTTTGACAGCACAACTCTTCTTT.

The rearrangement uses TRDV1 and TRDJ1, with a weak D call TRDD3 (5 bases). The CDR3 loop spans 17 amino acids. Germline V lookup: CDR1 TSWWSYY, CDR2 QGS. V gave up 3 bases and J gave up 7 bases, with 24 bases separating them. DNA for the CDR3: TGTGCTCTTGGGGAGGTTGATCCAGCCGTACTGGAGAGTAAACTCATCTTT. It translates to CALGEVDPAVLESKLIF.

This clone was detected a few times. V usage is TRDV1 and J usage is TRDJ1, with 13 nucleotides matching TRDD3. Because TCRdb records no J gene, it was assigned here through a match of the DNA to germline. Unmatched junction bases numbered 14, after V lost 4 bases and J lost 3 bases. From germline, CDR1 is TSWWSYY and CDR2 QGS. This CDR3 is built from 19 residues. The CDR3, as DNA: TGTGCTCTTGGGGCGGGTGACTGGGGGATACGGTCGGGGCCCGATAAACTCATCTTT. It translates to CALGAGDWGIRSGPDKLIF.

This clone was found a few times. At one of its ends the junction is not consistent with the germline gene, which may arise from a read error. The rearrangement joins TRDV1 to TRDJ1; D ambiguous. The length of the CDR3 is 16 residues. Looked up from germline, CDR1 is TSWWSYY and CDR2 is QGS. The CDR3 sequence is CALGELTGYYTDKPIF. The DNA for the CDR3 is TGTGCTCTTGGGGAACTAACGGGTTATTACACCGATAAACCCATCTTT.

The gene calls are TRDV1 and TRDJ1; D is perhaps TRDD3 (5 bases). The CDR3 runs to 23 residues. Between the trimmed V and J ends, which lost 6 bases and 0 bases, there was a span of 38 bases. The germline CDR1 and CDR2 sequences are TSWWSYY and QGS. The CDR3 sequence: CALGPYTKQPHRGDYDYTDKLIF. DNA for the CDR3: TGTGCTCTTGGCCCGTATACAAAACAACCCCACCGCGGGGACTATGATTACACCGATAAACTCATCTTT.

This clone has only a few counts. The V gene is TRDV1, the J gene TRDJ1, with D perhaps TRDD3 (6 bases). Germline-derived CDR1 and CDR2 are TSWWSYY and QGS. Trimming took 2 bases from V and 0 from J, leaving 19 bases between them. CDR3 length: 18 amino acids. This CDR3 is CALGEGGRDLLYTDKLIF. Written as DNA, the CDR3 is TGTGCTCTTGGGGAAGGGGGGAGGGATCTGTTGTACACCGATAAACTCATCTTT.

The chain combines TRDV1 with TRDJ1; weak D call: TRDD2 (6 bases). CDR1 TSWWSYY and CDR2 QGS come from the germline V gene. V was clipped by 0 bases and J by 0 bases, with 29 bases between them. The CDR3 covers 22 residues. CDR3 sequence (DNA): TGTGCTCTTGGGGAACTAGGACGGGGGGGCCATCCTACGACCTTGTACACCGATAAACTCATCTTT. Its protein product is CALGELGRGGHPTTLYTDKLIF.

This chain links TRDV1 with TRDJ1; weak D call: TRDD2 (6 bases). As TCRdb names no J gene, one was assigned here on the basis of a DNA match to germline. CDR3 length: 16 residues. V lost 5 bases, J lost 8 bases, and 24 bases lay in between. The germline V gene has CDR1 TSWWSYY and CDR2 QGS. CDR3 nucleotides: TGTGCTCTTGGGTCTCCTACGTCCGGACACAAAATAAAACTCATCTTT. Encoded protein: CALGSPTSGHKIKLIF.

The rearrangement uses TRDV1 and TRDJ1; 8 bases are a match to TRDD3. Germline CDR1 reads TSWWSYY; CDR2 reads QGS. The CDR3 length is 19 residues. V gave up 2 bases and J gave up 0 bases; unmatched junction bases: 14. CDR3 amino acids: CALGEFPLLGIPYTDKLIF. DNA for the CDR3: TGTGCTCTTGGGGAATTCCCGCTACTGGGGATACCGTACACCGATAAACTCATCTTT.

This sequence joins TRDV1 and TRDJ1; TRDD2 matches 9 bases. With V trimmed by 0 bases and J by 8 bases, 19 bases remained unmatched. This CDR3 spans 19 amino acids. Germline V gene sequence: CDR1 TSWWSYY, CDR2 QGS. The CDR3 region is CALGELPLPTSPLGRKLIF. Here the CDR3 DNA reads TGTGCTCTTGGGGAACTCCCCCTTCCTACGTCTCCTCTGGGGAGAAAACTCATCTTT.

In its sample, this clone ranks as medium-sized. The chain employs TRDV2 and TRDJ1; a possible D gene is TRDD3 (6 bases). The V end was cut by 0 bases, the J end by 0 bases, with 22 bases between. The CDR3 consists of 19 residues. CDR1 is GEAIGNYY, CDR2 EKD, per germline. The CDR3 DNA is TGTGCCTGTGACACCGGGGGTTTTTTTGGGGGCGCGAACACCGATAAACTCATCTTT. Its translation is CACDTGGFFGGANTDKLIF.

V and J are TRDV1 and TRDJ1; weak D call: TRDD3 (6 bases). Trimming removed 5 bases at V and 0 bases at J, with 16 bases between. Germline CDR1 is TSWWSYY and CDR2 is QGS. This CDR3 region has 16 residues. The CDR3 bases are TGTGCTCTTGGGAAATGGGGGCGCGGGGACACCGATAAACTCATCTTT. Amino acid sequence: CALGKWGRGDTDKLIF.

This clone was found a few times. V gene TRDV1 combines with J gene TRDJ1, with a weak D call TRDD2 (7 bases). The germline V gene has CDR1 TSWWSYY and CDR2 QGS. CDR3 size: 21 residues. With 5 bases removed from V and 5 bases from J, the gap between germline ends came to 36 bases. CDR3 loop: CALGKGLPPIEGGTFKDKLIF. CDR3 DNA: TGTGCTCTTGGGAAGGGCCTTCCTCCCATAGAGGGGGGGACCTTCAAGGATAAACTCATCTTT.

This clone has just a few counts. The J gene is TRDJ1, the V gene TRDV1, with D perhaps TRDD3 (6 bases). V lost 1 base, J lost 1 base, and 13 bases lay in between. The CDR3 length is 16 residues. The germline CDR1 and CDR2 sequences are TSWWSYY and QGS. The CDR3 sequence is CALGEPSCGGTDKLIF. CDR3 nucleotides: TGTGCTCTTGGGGAACCGTCGTGTGGGGGCACCGATAAACTCATCTTT.

The rearrangement joins TRDV1 to TRDJ1; the match to TRDD3 covers 10 bases. CDR3 length: 22 residues. Trimming at V came to 0 bases and at J to 4 bases, leaving 23 bases not matched to a gene. CDR1 and CDR2 (germline): TSWWSYY, QGS. The CDR3 here is CALGELNPTSTPTGGFCDKLIF. DNA for the CDR3: TGTGCTCTTGGGGAACTTAATCCTACCTCCACCCCTACTGGGGGATTCTGCGATAAACTCATCTTT.

This clone occurred a few times. V is TRDV1 and J is TRDJ1; 7 positions match TRDD3. Germline values: CDR1 TSWWSYY, CDR2 QGS. The CDR3 contains 21 residues. With V trimmed by 5 bases and J by 0 bases, 24 bases remained unmatched. The CDR3 region has the DNA TGTGCTCTTGGGAACTCCCCTACGAGACGTGGCCCTGGGGGGCACACCGATAAACTCATCTTT. Protein sequence: CALGNSPTRRGPGGHTDKLIF.

The table lists this clone with a few counts. V usage is TRDV1 and J usage is TRDJ1, with 10 bases matching TRDD3. This CDR3 has 17 amino acids. J gave up 5 bases and V 8 bases, and 17 bases lay outside the gene matches. CDR1 is TSWWSYY, CDR2 QGS, per germline. The CDR3 loop reads CALLLSEYWGMEDKLIF. The DNA for the CDR3 is TGTGCTCTTCTACTTTCGGAATACTGGGGGATGGAGGATAAACTCATCTTT.

V gene TRDV1 combines with J gene TRDJ1, with 11 bases matching TRDD3. V shed 6 bases, J shed 2 bases, and the junction held 20 bases outside the gene matches. The CDR3 is made up of 20 amino acids. From germline, CDR1 is TSWWSYY and CDR2 QGS. CDR3 in amino acids: CALGSTSRYWGIDRTDKLIF. The DNA for the CDR3 is TGTGCTCTTGGTTCGACTTCCCGGTACTGGGGGATAGACCGAACCGATAAACTCATCTTT.

V gene TRDV1 combines with J gene TRDJ1; 8 nucleotides match TRDD2. Unmatched junction bases numbered 10, after V lost 5 bases and J lost 2 bases. From germline, CDR1 is TSWWSYY and CDR2 QGS. CDR3 size: 16 residues. CDR3: CALGNFLRKGTDKLIF. The CDR3, as DNA: TGTGCTCTTGGGAACTTCCTACGAAAGGGAACCGATAAACTCATCTTT.